Listed below are T cell receptor beta chains from one sample, sequenced in a study of regulatory T cells in long-lasting Graves disease. From the multiplex PCR reads, TCRdb called clonotypes with MiXCR, one entry per CDR3 protein. The sample yields 500,000 to 800,000 distinct CDR3 sequences, 30% seen once. Sample: peripheral blood mononuclear cells (PBMCs), taken when the disease was refractory, from a patient treated with antithyroid drugs. The receptors originated from a female donor with Graves disease. Each CDR3 is given with its conserved first and last residue. The D gene is left open where the match is weak. Where a row states a size, it is once, few, many or the class of an expanded clone; other rows omit it.

J gene | V gene | D gene | clone size | CDR3 length | CDR3 protein | CDR3 DNA
TRBJ2-2 | TRBV10-1 | TRBD2 | few | 16 | CASSWFSGRGTGELFF | TGCGCCAGCAGTTGGTTTAGCGGGAGAGGCACCGGGGAGCTGTTTTTT
TRBJ2-4 | TRBV20-1 | . | . | 11 | CSASGKNIQYF | TGCAGTGCTAGCGGTAAAAACATTCAGTACTTC
TRBJ1-1 | TRBV28 | TRBD1 | many | 15 | CASTPPTGTGGEAFF | TGTGCCAGCACCCCCCCTACCGGGACAGGGGGTGAAGCTTTCTTT
TRBJ2-7 | TRBV19 | TRBD1 | . | 15 | CASSASGTGPHEQYF | TGTGCCAGTAGTGCCTCCGGGACAGGGCCCCACGAGCAGTACTTC
TRBJ1-3 | TRBV2 | . | . | 15 | CASSEWAVGGNTIYF | TGTGCCAGCAGTGAATGGGCAGTCGGTGGAAACACCATATATTTT
TRBJ1-1 | TRBV7-3 | . | . | 11 | CASRLRGEAFF | TGTGCCAGCAGACTCCGGGGGGAAGCTTTCTTT
TRBJ1-1 | TRBV27 | . | . | 15 | CASRPQGRTGTEAFF | TGTGCCAGCAGGCCCCAGGGGCGAACGGGCACTGAAGCTTTCTTT
TRBJ1-5 | TRBV27 | TRBD1 | . | 17 | CTSRRGDRGGGNQPQHF | TGTACCAGCAGGCGTGGAGACAGGGGAGGTGGCAATCAGCCCCAGCATTTT
TRBJ1-1 | TRBV20-1 | . | . | 13 | CSASGPSYTEAFF | TGCAGTGCTAGCGGTCCGTCGTACACTGAAGCTTTCTTT
TRBJ1-1 | TRBV5-1 | . | . | 15 | CASSLEAGENTEAFF | TGCGCCAGCAGCTTGGAGGCGGGAGAGAACACTGAAGCTTTCTTT
TRBJ1-5 | TRBV2 | . | many | 13 | CASRTGLNQPQHF | TGTGCCAGCAGGACAGGTCTCAATCAGCCCCAGCATTTT
TRBJ1-3 | TRBV19 | . | . | 15 | CASSIVVHSGNTIYF | TGTGCCAGTAGTATAGTCGTCCACTCTGGAAACACCATATATTTT
TRBJ1-2 | TRBV18 | . | . | 14 | CASSPASSDYGYTF | TGTGCCAGCTCACCGGCCAGCTCCGACTATGGCTACACCTTC
TRBJ1-5 | TRBV7-8 | . | . | 16 | CASSTEGGYSNQPQHF | TGTGCCAGCAGCACCGAAGGGGGGTATAGCAATCAGCCCCAGCATTTT
TRBJ2-7 | TRBV6-1 | . | few | 13 | CASSEDSLYEQYF | TGTGCCAGCAGTGAAGACAGCCTTTACGAGCAGTACTTC
TRBJ2-6 | TRBV15 | . | . | 15 | CATSGEGAGANVLTF | TGTGCCACCAGCGGAGAGGGCGCTGGGGCCAACGTCCTGACTTTC
TRBJ2-2 | TRBV6-1 | . | once | 17 | CASSPLGVAVNTGELFF | TGTGCCAGCAGTCCCCTCGGGGTAGCGGTGAACACCGGGGAGCTGTTTTTT